The sequence of this T cell receptor beta chain was determined in a study of blood T cell repertoires in COVID-19. The data were produced by immunoSEQ multiplex PCR, yet TCRdb's version contains in-frame clones alone and is incomplete. Of 110,000 or so clones listed, around 79% are singletons. CDR3 length: 13 amino acids. Germline CDR1 and CDR2: MGHRA and YSYEKL. V gave up 0 bases and J gave up 3 bases, with 6 bases separating them. This rearrangement joins TRBV4-1 to TRBJ2-7, with D unresolved. The sequenced sample was peripheral blood. This TCR was sampled from a man aged 50-59 years with acute or convalescent COVID-19. CDR3 residues: CASSQDSVYEQYF. The DNA of the CDR3 is TGCGCCAGCAGCCAAGATTCGGTCTACGAGCAGTACTTC.